The 32 T cell receptor beta chains in this list originate from one sample, sequenced in a study of technical replicates of blood from a few donors. Sequenced by immunoSEQ multiplex PCR; TCRdb stores in-frame clones only, minus some. The profile shows 85,000 to 100,000 clones, 95% of them singletons. Sample: T cells isolated from PBMCs. Receptors originate from a human donor in good health.

The V call is TRBV7-9, the J call TRBJ1-4, with D maybe TRBD1 (6 bases). With 8 bases removed from V and 3 bases from J, the gap between germline ends came to 13 bases. The CDR3 is made up of 14 amino acids. Per the germline V gene, CDR1 is SEHNR and CDR2 is FQNEAQ (reference sequence). CDR3 residues: CASRSGAANEKLFF. The CDR3 bases are TGTGCCAGCCGATCAGGGGCAGCTAATGAAAAACTGTTTTTT.

The CDR3 DNA reads TGCGCCAGCAGCCAAGAGGACAGTCCCTACAATGAGCAGTTCTTC. Translation: CASSQEDSPYNEQFF. The chain employs TRBV4-1 and TRBJ2-1, with D possibly TRBD1 on 6 matching bases. The CDR3 has 15 amino acids. Trimming took off 0 bases at V and 2 bases at J, with 8 bases between the two ends. CDR1 is MGHRA, CDR2 YSYEKL, per germline.

V is TRBV29-1 and J is TRBJ1-3; a possible D gene is TRBD1 (5 bases). The CDR3 length is 14 residues. CDR1 SQVTM and CDR2 ANQGSEA come from the germline V gene. The V gene lost 4 bases and the J gene lost 1 base, with 11 bases spanning the gap. The CDR3: CSVVLGGSGNTIYF. The CDR3 bases are TGCAGCGTTGTATTGGGGGGGTCTGGAAACACCATATATTTT.

The chain links TRBV4-1 to TRBJ1-2, with a tentative D call TRBD1 (6 bases). Trimming pared 4 bases from V and 2 bases from J, leaving 17 bases between. This CDR3 has 16 residues. Germline CDR1 and CDR2: MGHRA and YSYEKL. In DNA form, the CDR3 reads TGCGCCAGCAGCCGCCCCAGGGGCAGATCCAACTATGGCTACACCTTC. Its protein is CASSRPRGRSNYGYTF.

This chain links TRBV7-2 with TRBJ1-1; 8 bases align to TRBD1. The CDR3 is 15 residues long. The germline V gene has CDR1 SGHTA and CDR2 FQGNSA. The trim removed 5 bases at V and 3 bases at J, leaving 8 bases unmatched. The CDR3 region is CASSLDRGVDTEAFF. CDR3 bases: TGTGCCAGCAGCCTAGACAGGGGAGTTGACACTGAAGCTTTCTTT.

The V gene is TRBV7-8, the J gene TRBJ2-1; D is possibly TRBD2 (7 bases). The CDR3 length is 15 residues. Germline values: CDR1 SGHVS, CDR2 FQNEAQ. V was cut by 5 bases and J by 6 bases, with 17 bases left in between. CDR3: CASSLGGGGFNEQFF. The DNA for the CDR3 is TGTGCCAGCAGCCTGGGAGGGGGGGGATTCAATGAGCAGTTCTTC.

The V call is TRBV27, the J call TRBJ2-1; TRBD2 agrees at 12 bases. CDR1 and CDR2 (germline): MNHEY, SMNVEV (reference sequence). Losses at the gene ends were 3 bases for V and 6 bases for J; bases not matched to a gene: 3. The CDR3 extends over 15 amino acids. The CDR3 here is CASSFLAGGVNEQFF. The DNA of the CDR3 is TGTGCCAGCAGTTTCCTAGCGGGAGGGGTCAATGAGCAGTTCTTC.

The V call is TRBV7-9, the J call TRBJ1-6; D might be TRBD1 (6 bases). V was clipped by 5 bases and J by 5 bases, with 16 bases between them. Germline CDR1 is SEHNR and CDR2 is FQNEAQ (reference sequence). The CDR3 is 16 residues long. Here the CDR3 DNA reads TGTGCCAGCAGCCCCCGGGGGGGGCTACATAATTCACCCCTCCACTTT. The encoded protein is CASSPRGGLHNSPLHF.

The J gene is TRBJ2-7, the V gene TRBV7-2, with 11 bases that match TRBD2. Looked up from germline, CDR1 is SGHTA and CDR2 is FQGNSA. V lost 5 bases to trimming and J lost 7 bases; unmatched junction nucleotides: 4. This CDR3 is built from 13 residues. The CDR3 bases are TGTGCCAGCAGCGGGGGACTAGCGGTGGAGCAGTACTTC. Protein: CASSGGLAVEQYF.

The chain combines TRBV9 with TRBJ2-5; TRBD2 agrees at 7 bases. The length of the CDR3 is 15 residues. In germline, CDR1 is SGDLS, CDR2 YYNGEE. V gave up 0 bases and J gave up 5 bases; unmatched junction bases: 7. CDR3 DNA: TGTGCCAGCAGCGTAGCGGCGGGAGTCGGGGAGACCCAGTACTTC. Residues: CASSVAAGVGETQYF. The variable domain in full, with the rest retrieved from reference TRBV9 and TRBJ2-5, is DSGVTQTPKHLITATGQRVTLRCSPRSGDLSVYWYQQSLDQGLQFLIQYYNGEERAKGNILERFSAQQFPDLHSELNLSSLELGDSALYFCASSVAAGVGETQYFGPGTRLLVL.

The rearrangement uses TRBV18 and TRBJ2-7, with TRBD2 matching over 8 bases. Looked up from germline, CDR1 is KGHSH and CDR2 is LQKENI. The junction had 0 bases not matched to a gene; V was cut back by 3 bases and J by 2 bases. The CDR3 consists of 13 residues. The CDR3 nucleotides read TGTGCCAGCTCACCGGGACTAGCCTACGAGCAGTACTTC. Amino acids: CASSPGLAYEQYF.

The CDR3 DNA reads as TGCGCCAGTAAACGGGTGGGGGGAAGCTCCTATAATTCACCCCTCCACTTT. Its protein is CASKRVGGSSYNSPLHF. The chain couples TRBV10-1 to TRBJ1-6, with D maybe TRBD1 (5 bases). V lost 9 bases, J lost 0 bases, and 18 bases lay in between. From germline, CDR1 is WNHNN and CDR2 SYGVQD (reference sequence). The CDR3 covers 17 residues.

This chain connects TRBV5-3 to TRBJ2-7; D may be TRBD2 (6 bases). TRBV5-3 is given ORF status, its function remaining uncertain. There are 16 residues in the CDR3. Trimming took 3 bases from V and 7 from J, leaving 23 bases between them. CDR3 region: CARSWGLGREHLEQYF. The DNA of the CDR3 is TGTGCCAGAAGCTGGGGACTGGGCAGGGAGCATCTTGAGCAGTACTTC.

This clone was counted a single time. J is TRBJ1-5 and V is TRBV13; D is undetermined. The V gene lost 5 bases and the J gene lost 5 bases, with 10 bases spanning the gap. The CDR3 extends over 13 amino acids. Germline lookup yields CDR1 PRHDT and CDR2 FYEKMQ (reference sequence). DNA for the CDR3: TGTGCCAGCAGCACCGGACTCGATCAGCCCCAGCATTTT. It encodes CASSTGLDQPQHF.

This clone was seen a single time. The V gene is TRBV27, the J gene TRBJ2-7; a weak D match, TRBD1 (6 bases). V shed 6 bases and J shed 1 base, with 13 bases lying between them. The CDR3 loop spans 14 amino acids. Germline CDR1 reads MNHEY; CDR2 reads SMNVEV (reference sequence). The CDR3 here is CASSPITGSYEQYF. In nucleotides, the CDR3 is TGTGCCAGCAGCCCAATCACAGGGTCCTACGAGCAGTACTTC.

The chain joins TRBV7-2 to TRBJ2-5; 12 bases are a match to TRBD2. The germline gives CDR1 SGHTA, CDR2 FQGNSA. This CDR3 comprises 17 residues. With V trimmed by 3 bases and J by 0 bases, 5 bases remained unmatched. CDR3 DNA sequence: TGTGCCAGCAGCTTCACTAGCGGGGGGTCGTACCAAGAGACCCAGTACTTC. The encoded protein is CASSFTSGGSYQETQYF.

This clone was found once. The rearrangement joins TRBV4-1 to TRBJ2-5, with D possibly being TRBD2 (6 bases). Germline values: CDR1 MGHRA, CDR2 YSYEKL. V gave up 4 bases and J gave up 1 base, with 13 bases separating them. The CDR3 runs 15 residues. CDR3 amino acids: CASSRAGLPQETQYF. The CDR3 DNA is TGCGCCAGCAGCCGCGCGGGACTGCCCCAAGAGACCCAGTACTTC.

The chain couples TRBV7-9 to TRBJ2-7; TRBD2 is a possible D gene (5 bases). The V end lost 5 bases, the J end lost 3 bases, and 20 bases lay between the germline ends. Germline V CDR1 and CDR2: SEHNR, FQNEAQ (reference sequence). CDR3 length: 16 residues. Written as DNA, the CDR3 is TGTGCCAGCAGCCCCGCACGGGGAGAGATCGGCTACGAGCAGTACTTC. This gives the protein CASSPARGEIGYEQYF.

V and J are TRBV5-1 and TRBJ2-3; 7 nucleotides line up with TRBD1. In germline, CDR1 is SGHRS, CDR2 YFSETQ. V dropped 3 bases and J dropped 3; count of bases not matched to a gene: 7. The CDR3 runs 15 residues. The CDR3 region is CASSSRQGGTDTQYF. Here the CDR3 DNA reads TGCGCCAGCAGCTCCCGACAGGGTGGGACAGATACGCAGTATTTT. The whole variable domain, remainder taken from reference TRBV5-1 and TRBJ2-3, is KAGVTQTPRYLIKTRGQQVTLSCSPISGHRSVSWYQQTPGQGLQFLFEYFSETQRNKGNFPGRFSGRQFSNSRSEMNVSTLELGDSALYLCASSSRQGGTDTQYFGPGTRLTVL.

The chain employs TRBV5-4 and TRBJ2-1, with 7 positions matching TRBD2. Trimming at V came to 0 bases and at J to 5 bases, leaving 5 bases not matched to a gene. CDR1 is SGHNT and CDR2 is YYREEE in the germline V gene (reference sequence). CDR3 length: 15 residues. CDR3 sequence (DNA): TGTGCCAGCAGCTTGGATTGGGAGGGACACAATGAGCAGTTCTTC. Its protein is CASSLDWEGHNEQFF.

V usage is TRBV6-6 and J usage is TRBJ2-7; D possibly corresponds to TRBD1 (5 bases). V was trimmed by 6 bases and J by 7 bases, leaving 22 bases between them. Germline assignment: CDR1 MNHNY and CDR2 SVGAGI (reference sequence). The CDR3 sequence is 15 residues long. The CDR3 nucleotides are TGTGCCAGCAGCGAAACCGCGGCAGGGTTTGATGAGCAGTACTTC. Translating gives CASSETAAGFDEQYF.

This clone was detected only once. This chain joins TRBV28 and TRBJ1-1; possible D gene TRBD1, 5 bases. Germline CDR1 is MDHEN and CDR2 is SYDVKM. V was pared by 2 bases and J by 1 base, with 11 bases between. CDR3 length: 15 amino acids. The CDR3, as DNA: TGTGCCAGCAGTTTAAGGGGCAGGAGGAACACTGAAGCTTTCTTT. It translates to CASSLRGRRNTEAFF. The full variable domain, its missing parts supplied by reference TRBV28 and TRBJ1-1, is DVKVTQSSRYLVKRTGEKVFLECVQDMDHENMFWYRQDPGLGLRLIYFSYDVKMKEKGDIPEGYSVSREKKERFSLILESASTNQTSMYLCASSLRGRRNTEAFFGQGTRLTVV.

The chain carries TRBV11-3 and TRBJ2-5; TRBD1 might be the D (5 bases). This CDR3 is built from 12 residues. The germline CDR1 and CDR2 sequences are SGHNT and YENEEA. Trimming removed 0 bases at V and 7 bases at J, with 6 bases between. The DNA for the CDR3 is TGTGCCAGCAGCTTAGATAGGGGGACCCAGTACTTC. Its translation is CASSLDRGTQYF. Variable domain in full (rest from reference TRBV11-3 and TRBJ2-5): EAGVVQSPRYKIIEKKQPVAFWCNPISGHNTLYWYLQNLGQGPELLIRYENEEAVDDSQLPKDRFSAERLKGVDSTLKIQPAELGDSAVYLCASSLDRGTQYFGPGTRLLVL.

The rearrangement uses TRBV10-1 and TRBJ2-7, with D possibly TRBD1 on 6 matching bases. Trimming shortened V by 3 bases and J by 1 base, and 10 bases separated the two germline ends. CDR1 is WNHNN, CDR2 SYGVQD, per germline (reference sequence). This CDR3 has 14 residues. The CDR3 coding sequence is TGCGCCAGCAGTGAAAGGGGGTCATCCTACGAGCAGTACTTC. It encodes CASSERGSSYEQYF.

The V call is TRBV20-1, the J call TRBJ1-2; no definite D call. The CDR3 loop spans 10 amino acids. V gave up 6 bases and J gave up 4 bases, with 6 bases separating them. CDR1 and CDR2 from the germline V gene are DFQATT and SNEGSKA (reference sequence). Here the CDR3 DNA reads TGCAGTGCGAGGGCCTATGGCTACACCTTC. This encodes CSARAYGYTF.

V gene TRBV18 combines with J gene TRBJ1-1; D is ambiguous. Trimming pared 3 bases from V and 4 bases from J, leaving 12 bases between. Germline V CDR1 and CDR2: KGHSH, LQKENI. This CDR3 is 14 amino acids long. The CDR3 here is CASSPNGLITEAFF. The DNA for the CDR3 is TGTGCCAGCTCACCCAACGGACTGATCACTGAAGCTTTCTTT. Supplemented by reference TRBV18 and TRBJ1-1, the full variable domain reads NAGVMQNPRHLVRRRGQEARLRCSPMKGHSHVYWYRQLPEEGLKFMVYLQKENIIDESGMPKERFSAEFPKEGPSILRIQQVVRGDSAAYFCASSPNGLITEAFFGQGTRLTVV.

The chain links TRBV7-6 to TRBJ1-2; no definite D call. Germline V gives CDR1 SGHVS, CDR2 FNYEAQ. V was trimmed by 5 bases and J by 3 bases, leaving 13 bases between them. The length of the CDR3 is 14 residues. The DNA for the CDR3 is TGTGCCAGCAGCCCGAAGGCGGCGGACTATGGCTACACCTTC. Translation gives CASSPKAADYGYTF.

The chain employs TRBV30 and TRBJ1-2; TRBD1 matches at 9 bases. This CDR3 has 12 residues. Germline lookup yields CDR1 GTSNPN and CDR2 SVGIG (reference sequence). V dropped 5 bases and J dropped 8; count of bases not matched to a gene: 6. CDR3 DNA: TGTGCCTGGGACACAGGGGGCCCAGGCTACACCTTC. Translation: CAWDTGGPGYTF. The variable domain in full, completed from reference TRBV30 and TRBJ1-2, reads SQTIHQWPATLVQPVGSPLSLECTVEGTSNPNLYWYRQAAGRGLQLLFYSVGIGQISSEVPQNLSASRPQDRQFILSSKKLLLSDSGFYLCAWDTGGPGYTFGSGTRLTVV.

This clone was counted once. The chain has TRBV7-3 and TRBJ2-1; TRBD2 aligns across 11 bases. Losses at the gene ends were 5 bases for V and 5 bases for J; bases not matched to a gene: 5. Germline CDR1 reads SGHTA; CDR2 reads FQGTGA. CDR3 length equals 15 residues. The CDR3 reads CASSPTSGENNEQFF. The CDR3 DNA follows: TGTGCCAGCAGCCCGACTAGCGGGGAGAACAATGAGCAGTTCTTC.

CDR3 sequence reads: CASTQKGGVNYGYTF. The CDR3 region has the DNA TGTGCCAGTACCCAAAAAGGAGGGGTTAACTATGGCTACACCTTC. The genes are TRBV19 and TRBJ1-2, with a possible D match to TRBD1 (5 bases). The CDR3 contains 15 residues. Germline CDR1 and CDR2: LNHDA and SQIVND (reference sequence). Trimming stripped 7 bases from V and 1 base from J, with 16 bases between.

The chain employs TRBV9 and TRBJ2-5, with no clear D. Germline V gene lookup returns CDR1 SGDLS and CDR2 YYNGEE. The V end lost 0 bases, the J end lost 3 bases, and 6 bases lay between the germline ends. The CDR3 length is 13 residues. CDR3 loop: CASSVGGEETQYF. CDR3 coding DNA: TGTGCCAGCAGCGTAGGAGGAGAAGAGACCCAGTACTTC.

This sequence joins TRBV4-2 and TRBJ2-7; D may be TRBD1 (5 bases). Trimming removed 8 bases at V and 3 bases at J, with 17 bases between. CDR1 LGHNA and CDR2 YNFKEQ come from the germline V gene. There are 14 residues in the CDR3. In DNA, the CDR3 is TGTGCCAGCCAAGCAGGGTCGCGAGGCTACGAGCAGTACTTC. Amino acid sequence: CASQAGSRGYEQYF.